This TCR beta chain emerged from a study of response to subunit inactivated influenza vaccine. V lost 3 bases and J 0 bases, leaving 7 bases between the germline ends. This CDR3 is built from 13 residues. Germline V gene lookup returns CDR1 SQVTM and CDR2 ANQGSEA. Comments on this clonotype: The antigen is unknown.

Study-level points and caveats: New T cells are recruited in small numbers by each seasonal influenza vaccination, according to the authors' suggestion.

TCRdb re-analysed the RT-PCR reads in MiXCR, keeping a single row per CDR3 protein. The table shows around 790,000 distinct CDR3 sequences, with approximately 22% occurring only once. The V call is TRBV29-1, the J call TRBJ2-3; D is uncertain. The sequencing here drew on PBMCs from blood, taken more than 4 days after vaccination. The TCR was taken from a man in his fifties or sixties who received an inactivated influenza vaccine. CDR3 nucleotide sequence: TGCAGCGTTGATAACAGAAGCACAGATACGCAGTATTTT. Its protein is CSVDNRSTDTQYF.